This record covers a single TCR beta chain. Its antigen specificity is not known. No base qualities exist here, and no much larger clone lies one base off it. The germline V gene (reference sequence) supplies CDR1 GTSNPN and CDR2 SVGIG. Its CDR3 holds 12 amino acids, cysteine through phenylalanine. Only CDR3 DNA is held: 36 bases, read in frame from base 1. Trimming removed 5 bases from V and 4 bases from J, leaving 11 bases between the germline ends. This sample is part of a study of cytomegalovirus exposure and HLA in healthy donors (dated by TCRdb to between 2016 and 2019). Context from the whole study: An earlier analysis of some 500 of the donors reported 276 Gb of sequence data and some 120 million unique TCR beta sequences from some 180 million T cells. An early release covering about 600 HLA-typed donors comprised 250 to 350 gigabases of sequencing data and tens of millions of unique TCR sequences. Of the roughly 400 genotyped donors, 70% to 90% were placed in the genetic ancestry cluster associated with self-reported Caucasian donors. The study aimed to test whether signatures of past pathogen exposure could be identified by cataloging public T cell receptors. Using immunosequencing, the study profiled T cell repertoires from fewer than 700 subjects and related those repertoires to cytomegalovirus serostatus. A separate validation cohort of approximately 120 different subjects was used in addition to the approximately 700-subject first cohort. The study combined high-throughput TCR immunosequencing, statistical association of individual TCRs with disease status, and machine learning to predict cytomegalovirus infection status. A later analysis re-analyzed previously published TCR beta repertoires from roughly 690 donors and added high-resolution HLA genotyping to study TCR occurrence patterns. The later analysis used no new phenotypic data to find candidate immune exposures, relying instead on TCR beta sequences and their occurrence across donors. In an earlier analysis of roughly 600 of the donors, high-throughput TCR beta sequencing was used to judge whether each TCR beta V gene segment behaved as functional or pseudogenic. Donor age, sex, ethnicity and CMV serostatus were compiled together with the repertoire data. A later genetic analysis took genome-wide SNP genotypes for about three fifths of the 666 donors and used that subset as a discovery cohort. Every repertoire in the discovery cohort had been generated on one and the same sequencing platform. HLA typing covered class I and class II loci at four-digit resolution. Typing coverage varied by locus: about 620-630 donors for A, B, C, DRB1 and DQB1; roughly 560 for DQA1; nearly 610 for DPA1; around 490 for DPB1. A handful of DR-DQ haplotypes were handled as single units for association and clustering because linkage in the cohort was strong. On average, 235,054 unique TCR beta nucleotide sequences were sequenced per donor among roughly 430 genotyped donors of the cohort, with around 19% of those sequences being non-productive. Study-level results and caveats: In a later analysis, several top co-occurrence clusters were reported to appear linked to parvovirus B19, influenza, CMV and Epstein-Barr virus. A group of highly shared sequence variants was considered likely to be a technical artifact of the sequencing pipeline. A later analysis associated approximately 17,000 TCR beta sequences with specific HLA alleles at a false discovery rate of 0.05. In a later genetic analysis, a missense DCLRE1C variant was associated with V-gene and J-gene trimming of TCR beta chains, and the association was replicated in an independent cohort. A further reported finding was that TCR beta sequences accurately predicted the HLA-A and HLA-B alleles for most subjects in the first cohort. According to a later genetic analysis, donors in an Asian-associated ancestry cluster had fewer N-insertions in productive TCRs than the roughly 700-donor mean. The earlier analysis of approximately 560 of the donors excluded 15 to 20 rarely observed V segments, including chromosome 9 orphons, because counts were too low. A later analysis found that most CMV-associated TCR beta chains appeared HLA-restricted, with HLA associations seemingly driven largely by CMV exposure. Some IMGT-functional V segments, including TRBV6-2 and TRBV6-3, could not be distinguished by the 87-base-pair reads and were therefore excluded. In both the original and validation cohorts, the classifier was reported to diagnose cytomegalovirus status with high specificity and sensitivity. Only TCR beta chains were sequenced in this cohort, and the absence of alpha or paired-chain data limited detectable features. HLA typing was unavailable for some donors at each locus, so association tests used only the typed subset. In vitro tests confirmed that a few of the cytomegalovirus-associated TCR beta chains recognize cytomegalovirus antigens. When HLA alleles, especially DR and DQ, strongly co-occurred, TCR associations were difficult to assign to individual alleles. For the cohort, immune exposure information was limited to CMV serostatus. In a later analysis, HLA-associated TCR beta chains were found to be more clonally expanded and to have lower generation probabilities than equally common non-associated chains. In an earlier analysis of some 640 of the donors, most TCR beta V segments were observed in productive rearrangements about 87% or about 30% of the time, broadly matching IMGT annotations. The authors suggested that the approach could potentially be extended to other disease states and immunological phenotypes. Sequencing depth was assumed to be roughly uniform across donors in the presence/absence analyses, though that assumption may not hold. A total of about 180 TCR beta chains were listed by the study as associated with cytomegalovirus. Linkage disequilibrium might explain the correlated functional status among segregating V segments, but an unknown experimental factor could not be excluded. Across donors, most TCR sequences were observed very rarely, whereas some public TCRs were present in many individuals. In a later analysis, the rate of TCR association differed among HLA loci, with DRB1 alleles having the most associated TCRs and HLA-C alleles having the fewest.

The cohort was made up of 650 to 700 healthy bone marrow donors. At the time of sampling, every cohort member was nominally healthy, though immune exposures that went unrecorded were likely present. The donor was CMV seronegative and was included in the group of several hundred seronegative cohort members. A peripheral blood sample was collected from each donor, and TCR beta sequencing was performed on peripheral blood mononuclear cells. The Qiagen DNeasy Blood Extraction Kit was used to extract genomic DNA from the blood cell samples. Preparation of the library involved the immunoSEQ multiplex PCR assay. For the multiplex PCR, a mixture combining 60 forward primers for TCR Vbeta segments and 13 reverse primers for TCR Jbeta segments was used. Amplification of the CDR3 region of rearranged TCR beta genes was performed with a multiplex PCR assay on genomic DNA. The amplified TCR beta libraries were sequenced on the Illumina HiSeq System as 87-base-pair reads. Per the authors' processing: Across the 670 or so repertoires, a later analysis counted roughly 77 million unique TCR beta chains, roughly 11 million of which were shared by at least two donors. Raw reads were error-corrected and collapsed into unique sequences with a nearest-neighbor algorithm that merged closely related sequences to remove PCR and sequencing errors. V, D and J gene segments were assigned by aligning CDR3 sequences to IMGT reference sequences. For a sequence to be retained, a match of at least six nucleotides to both a V gene segment and a J gene segment was required. Rearrangements were called productive when the CDR3 lacked stop codons and stayed in frame with V and J; all others were non-productive. CDR3 was defined by IMGT convention, running from the second conserved V-encoded cysteine to the conserved J-encoded phenylalanine. In an earlier analysis of approximately 500 of the donors, sequences lacking an unambiguous match to a single V gene segment were excluded. In an earlier analysis of approximately 590 of the donors, a V segment was called functional when productive rearrangements were above 56.7%, and segregating when the standard deviation between donors exceeded 5%. To diagnose cytomegalovirus status from the catalog of TCR beta chain sequences, a statistical classification framework was built. In a later analysis, V and J genes were assigned by comparing TCR nucleotide sequences against IMGT/GENE-DB human TR gene sequences. The TCRdist pipeline was used in a later analysis to assign CDR3 sequences and most-parsimonious VDJ recombination scenarios. A later analysis defined each TCR beta chain by its CDR3 amino acid sequence plus V-gene family, and excluded reads lacking a unique V-gene family. As a way to deal with suspected cross-contamination and a sequencing artifact, a later analysis dropped more than 500 nucleotide sequences that were highly shared and had low generation probability. A later analysis calculated a clonal expansion index for each public chain from normalized within-repertoire ranks of inferred template counts. A later analysis computed generation probabilities with a VDJ recombination model fitted to out-of-frame rearrangements, and checked the results against IGoR. In a later analysis, TCR-TCR, TCR-HLA and TCR-CMV co-occurrence was scored with hypergeometric tests, and a repertoire-size bias correction was applied to TCR pairs. A later analysis estimated false discovery rates by permuting HLA or CMV assignments 20 times. A later analysis grouped co-occurring TCRs with DBSCAN, adding TCRdist sequence similarity when clustering within HLA-allele-positive subsets. Co-occurrence clustering excluded repertoires with fewer than 30,000 or more than 120,000 public chains, plus five with anomalous nucleotide sharing. The immuneACCESS repertoire file appears here via TCRdb, limited to in-frame rearrangements. These files lack a portion of the clones; in checked studies, under half of the deficit traces to unresolved V genes, and the cause of the others is not known. V and J calls and clone size are given by that table; D and trimming were obtained from the DNA. The sample table contains more than 150,000 clones; only one count was recorded for around 80% of them. The ten largest account for 1.5% to 2% of the sample.

Here the chain combines TRBV30 and TRBJ2-5; the D gene is possibly TRBD2, with 6 bases matching. The clonotype was recovered from a woman aged 25 to 45 in good health and CMV-seronegative. Sequencing was done on a sample of PBMCs. The sequenced DNA is TGTGCCTGGTCCGGAGGGGCAGAGACCCAGTACTTC. This translates into CAWSGGAETQYF.